The sequence of this T cell receptor beta chain was determined in a study of blood T cell repertoires in COVID-19. In this sample, this clone turned up once. Within the sample, other DNA sequences also encode this same CDR3. CDR3 length equals 14 residues. Trimming cost V 0 bases and J 6 bases, with 10 bases left between them. The germline V gene has CDR1 SGDLS and CDR2 YYNGEE. Repertoires were generated with immunoSEQ multiplex PCR, while TCRdb's copy carries only in-frame clones and drops some. The sample contains more than 85,000 clones, over 75% of which appear only once. This chain joins TRBV9 and TRBJ1-5; weak D call: TRBD1 (5 bases). The specimen sequenced was peripheral blood. This receptor was taken from a man aged 45-60 years with acute or convalescent COVID-19. The CDR3 nucleotides read TGTGCCAGCAGCGTAGATGGGGCCCGTCAGCCCCAGCATTTT. Its protein product is CASSVDGARQPQHF.